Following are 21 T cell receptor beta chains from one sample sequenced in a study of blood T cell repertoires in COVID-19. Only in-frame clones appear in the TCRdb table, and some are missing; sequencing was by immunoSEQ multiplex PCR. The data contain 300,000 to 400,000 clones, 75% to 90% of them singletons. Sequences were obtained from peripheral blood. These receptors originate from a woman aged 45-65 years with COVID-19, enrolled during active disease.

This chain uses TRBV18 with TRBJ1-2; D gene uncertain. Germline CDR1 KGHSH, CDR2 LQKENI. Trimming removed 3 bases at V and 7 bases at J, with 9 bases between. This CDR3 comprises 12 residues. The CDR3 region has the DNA TGTGCCAGCTCACCGAGGACTGGTGGCTACACCTTC. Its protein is CASSPRTGGYTF.

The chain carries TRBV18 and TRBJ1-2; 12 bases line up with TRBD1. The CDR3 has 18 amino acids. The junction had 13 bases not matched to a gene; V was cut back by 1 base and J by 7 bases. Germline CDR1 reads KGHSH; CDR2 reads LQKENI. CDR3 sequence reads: CASSPQPPGQGARTGYTF. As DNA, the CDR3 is TGTGCCAGCTCACCACAGCCGCCGGGACAGGGGGCGCGAACTGGCTACACCTTC.

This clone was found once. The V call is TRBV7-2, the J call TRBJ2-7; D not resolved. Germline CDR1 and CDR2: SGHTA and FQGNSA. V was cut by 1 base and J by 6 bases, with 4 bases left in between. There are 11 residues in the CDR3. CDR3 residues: CASSLGAEQYF. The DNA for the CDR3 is TGTGCCAGCAGCTTAGGGGCCGAGCAGTACTTC.

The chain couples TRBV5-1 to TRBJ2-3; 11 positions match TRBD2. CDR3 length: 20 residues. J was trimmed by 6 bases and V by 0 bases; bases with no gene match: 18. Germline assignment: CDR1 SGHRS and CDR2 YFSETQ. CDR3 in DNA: TGCGCCAGCAGCTTGGACCTAGCGGGAGGTGTTCCCCTCCGTAAGGATACGCAGTATTTT. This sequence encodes CASSLDLAGGVPLRKDTQYF.

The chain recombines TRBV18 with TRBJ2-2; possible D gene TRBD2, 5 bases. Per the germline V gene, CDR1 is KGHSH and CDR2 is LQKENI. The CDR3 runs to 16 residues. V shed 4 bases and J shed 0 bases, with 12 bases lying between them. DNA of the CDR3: TGTGCCAGCTCACACTCGGGCGGGTCGAACACCGGGGAGCTGTTTTTT. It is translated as CASSHSGGSNTGELFF.

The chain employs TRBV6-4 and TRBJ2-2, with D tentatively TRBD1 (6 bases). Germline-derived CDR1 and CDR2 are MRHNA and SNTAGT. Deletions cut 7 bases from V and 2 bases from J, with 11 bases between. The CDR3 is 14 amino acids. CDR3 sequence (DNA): TGTGCCAGCACCCGGGACACCAACACCGGGGAGCTGTTTTTT. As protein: CASTRDTNTGELFF.

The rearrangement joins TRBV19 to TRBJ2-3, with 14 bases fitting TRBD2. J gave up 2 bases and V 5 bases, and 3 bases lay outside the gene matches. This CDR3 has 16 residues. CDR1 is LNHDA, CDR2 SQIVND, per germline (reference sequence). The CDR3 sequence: CASSLGLAGDTDTQYF. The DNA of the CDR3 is TGTGCCAGTAGTTTGGGACTAGCGGGGGACACAGATACGCAGTATTTT. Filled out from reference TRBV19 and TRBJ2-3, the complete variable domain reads DGGITQSPKYLFRKEGQNVTLSCEQNLNHDAMYWYRQDPGQGLRLIYYSQIVNDFQKGDIAEGYSVSREKKESFPLTVTSAQKNPTAFYLCASSLGLAGDTDTQYFGPGTRLTVL.

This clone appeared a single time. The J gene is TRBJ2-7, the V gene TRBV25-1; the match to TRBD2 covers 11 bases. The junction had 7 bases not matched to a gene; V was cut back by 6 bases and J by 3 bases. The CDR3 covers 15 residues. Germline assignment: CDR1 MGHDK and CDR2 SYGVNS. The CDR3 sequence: CASSPALAGVYEQYF. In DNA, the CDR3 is TGTGCCAGCAGCCCGGCACTAGCGGGAGTCTACGAGCAGTACTTC.

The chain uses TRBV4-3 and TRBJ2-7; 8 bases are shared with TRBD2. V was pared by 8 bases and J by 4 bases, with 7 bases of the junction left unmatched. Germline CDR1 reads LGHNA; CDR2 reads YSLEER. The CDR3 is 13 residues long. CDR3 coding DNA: TGCGCCAGCGCTCTTGGACTAGCTTACGAGCAGTACTTC. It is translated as CASALGLAYEQYF.

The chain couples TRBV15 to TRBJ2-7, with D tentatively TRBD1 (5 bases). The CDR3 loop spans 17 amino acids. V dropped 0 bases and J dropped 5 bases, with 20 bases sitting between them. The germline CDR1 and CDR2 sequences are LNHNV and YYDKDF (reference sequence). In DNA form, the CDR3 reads TGTGCCACCAGCAGAGATTGGGTCGGCAGGGCAAGACACGAGCAGTACTTC. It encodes CATSRDWVGRARHEQYF.

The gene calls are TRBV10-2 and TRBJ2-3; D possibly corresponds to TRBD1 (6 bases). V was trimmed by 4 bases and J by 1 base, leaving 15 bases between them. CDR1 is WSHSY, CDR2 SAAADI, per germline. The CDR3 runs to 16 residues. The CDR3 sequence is CASSAGWGLRTDTQYF. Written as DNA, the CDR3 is TGCGCCAGCAGTGCCGGTTGGGGGCTCCGCACAGATACGCAGTATTTT.

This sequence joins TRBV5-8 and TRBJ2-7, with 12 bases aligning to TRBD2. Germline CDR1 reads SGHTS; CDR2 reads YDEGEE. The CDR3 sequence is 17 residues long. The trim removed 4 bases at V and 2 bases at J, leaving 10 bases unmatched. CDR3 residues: CASSIYKGLAGTYEQYF. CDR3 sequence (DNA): TGTGCCAGCAGCATCTATAAAGGACTAGCGGGAACCTACGAGCAGTACTTC.

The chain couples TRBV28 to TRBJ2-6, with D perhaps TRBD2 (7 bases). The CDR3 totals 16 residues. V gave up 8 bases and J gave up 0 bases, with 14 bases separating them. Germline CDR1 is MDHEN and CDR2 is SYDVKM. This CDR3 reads CASRRGGDSGANVLTF. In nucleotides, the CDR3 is TGTGCCAGCCGCAGGGGAGGGGACTCTGGGGCCAACGTCCTGACTTTC. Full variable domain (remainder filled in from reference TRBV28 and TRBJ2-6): DVKVTQSSRYLVKRTGEKVFLECVQDMDHENMFWYRQDPGLGLRLIYFSYDVKMKEKGDIPEGYSVSREKKERFSLILESASTNQTSMYLCASRRGGDSGANVLTFGAGSRLTVL.

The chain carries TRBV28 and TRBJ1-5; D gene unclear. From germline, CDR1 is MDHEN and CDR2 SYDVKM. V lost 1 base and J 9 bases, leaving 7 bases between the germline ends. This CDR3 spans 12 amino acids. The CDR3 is CASSLLTPPQHF. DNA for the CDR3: TGTGCCAGCAGTTTATTAACTCCGCCCCAGCATTTT.

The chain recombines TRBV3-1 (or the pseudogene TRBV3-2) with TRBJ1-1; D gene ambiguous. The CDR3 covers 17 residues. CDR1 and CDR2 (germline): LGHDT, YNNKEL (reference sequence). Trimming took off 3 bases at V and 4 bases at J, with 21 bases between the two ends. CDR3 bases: TGTGCCAGCAGCCAGGATAGCGGACCCCCCGGGGTCACTGAAGCTTTCTTT. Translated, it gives CASSQDSGPPGVTEAFF.

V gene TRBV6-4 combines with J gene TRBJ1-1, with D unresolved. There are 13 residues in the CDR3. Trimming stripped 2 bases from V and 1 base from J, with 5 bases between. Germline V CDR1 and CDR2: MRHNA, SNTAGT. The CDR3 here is CASSDGRNTEAFF. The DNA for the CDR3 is TGTGCCAGCAGTGACGGCAGGAACACTGAAGCTTTCTTT.

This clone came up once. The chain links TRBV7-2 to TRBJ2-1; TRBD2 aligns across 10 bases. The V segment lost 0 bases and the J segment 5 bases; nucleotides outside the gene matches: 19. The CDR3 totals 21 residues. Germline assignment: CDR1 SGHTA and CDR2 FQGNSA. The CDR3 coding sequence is TGTGCCAGCAGCTTAGCAAGGCGGGCTAGCGGGAGATTCCTTACCCACAATGAGCAGTTCTTC. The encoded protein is CASSLARRASGRFLTHNEQFF.

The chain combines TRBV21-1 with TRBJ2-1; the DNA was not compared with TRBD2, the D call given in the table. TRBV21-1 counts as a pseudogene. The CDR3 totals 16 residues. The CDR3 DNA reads TGTGCCAGCAGCAAATGGCTAGCGGGGATAAACAATGAGCAGTTCTTC. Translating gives CASSKWLAGINNEQFF.

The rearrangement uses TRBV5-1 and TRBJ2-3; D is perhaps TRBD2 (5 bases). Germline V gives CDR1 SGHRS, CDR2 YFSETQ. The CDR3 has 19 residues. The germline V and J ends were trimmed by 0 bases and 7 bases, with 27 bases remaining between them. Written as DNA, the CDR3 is TGCGCCAGCAGCTTGGGCCCGGGTGGCCTCAGCCTTGAGCGGAATACGCAGTATTTT. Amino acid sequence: CASSLGPGGLSLERNTQYF. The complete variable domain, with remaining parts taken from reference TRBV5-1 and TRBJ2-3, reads KAGVTQTPRYLIKTRGQQVTLSCSPISGHRSVSWYQQTPGQGLQFLFEYFSETQRNKGNFPGRFSGRQFSNSRSEMNVSTLELGDSALYLCASSLGPGGLSLERNTQYFGPGTRLTVL.

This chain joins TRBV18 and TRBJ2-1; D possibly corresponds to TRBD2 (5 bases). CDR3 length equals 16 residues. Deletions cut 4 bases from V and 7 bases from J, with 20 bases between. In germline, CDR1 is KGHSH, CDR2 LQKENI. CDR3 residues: CASSRPQRGGGNEQFF. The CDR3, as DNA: TGTGCCAGCTCACGACCTCAGCGAGGAGGTGGGAATGAGCAGTTCTTC.

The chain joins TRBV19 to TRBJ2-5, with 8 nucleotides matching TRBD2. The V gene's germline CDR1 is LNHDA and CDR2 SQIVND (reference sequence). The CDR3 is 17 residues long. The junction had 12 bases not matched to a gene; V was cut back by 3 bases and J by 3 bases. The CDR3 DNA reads TGTGCCAGTAGTATCTTCGGTGGAGCGGGAGTGAAAGAGACCCAGTACTTC. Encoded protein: CASSIFGGAGVKETQYF.